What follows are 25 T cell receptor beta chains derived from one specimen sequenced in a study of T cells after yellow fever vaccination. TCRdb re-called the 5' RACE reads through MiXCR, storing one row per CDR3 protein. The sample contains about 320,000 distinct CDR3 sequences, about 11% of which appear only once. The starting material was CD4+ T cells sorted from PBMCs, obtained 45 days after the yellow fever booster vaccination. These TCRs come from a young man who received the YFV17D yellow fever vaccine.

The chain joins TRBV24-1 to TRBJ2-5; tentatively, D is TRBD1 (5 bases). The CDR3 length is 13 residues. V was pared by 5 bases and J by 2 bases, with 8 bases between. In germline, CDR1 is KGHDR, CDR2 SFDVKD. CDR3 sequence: CATSAPGQETQYF. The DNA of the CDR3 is TGTGCCACCAGTGCACCAGGGCAAGAGACCCAGTACTTC.

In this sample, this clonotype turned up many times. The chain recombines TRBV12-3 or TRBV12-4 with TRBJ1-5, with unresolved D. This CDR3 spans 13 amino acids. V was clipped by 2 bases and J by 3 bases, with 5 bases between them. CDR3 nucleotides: TGTGCCAGCAGTTTATTAGTCAATCAGCCCCAGCATTTT. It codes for CASSLLVNQPQHF.

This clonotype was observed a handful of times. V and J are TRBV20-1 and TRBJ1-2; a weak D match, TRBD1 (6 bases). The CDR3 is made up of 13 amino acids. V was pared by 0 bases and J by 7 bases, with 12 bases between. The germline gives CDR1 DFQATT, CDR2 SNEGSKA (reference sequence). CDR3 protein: CSAREANRVGYTF. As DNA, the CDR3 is TGCAGTGCTAGAGAGGCTAACAGGGTTGGCTACACCTTC.

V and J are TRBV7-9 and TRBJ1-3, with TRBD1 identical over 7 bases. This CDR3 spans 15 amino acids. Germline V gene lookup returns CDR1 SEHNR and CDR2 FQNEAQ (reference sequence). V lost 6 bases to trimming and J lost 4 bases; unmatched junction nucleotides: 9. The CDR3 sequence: CASSHDRVDGNTIYF. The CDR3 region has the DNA TGTGCCAGCAGTCACGACAGGGTCGACGGAAACACCATATATTTT.

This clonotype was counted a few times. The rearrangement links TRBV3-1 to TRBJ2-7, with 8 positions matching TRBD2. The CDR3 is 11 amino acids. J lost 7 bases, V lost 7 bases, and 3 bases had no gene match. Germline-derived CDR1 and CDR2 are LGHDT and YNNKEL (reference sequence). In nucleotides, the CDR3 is TGTGCCAGCACCGCGGGGGGAGAGCAGTACGTC. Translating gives CASTAGGEQYV.

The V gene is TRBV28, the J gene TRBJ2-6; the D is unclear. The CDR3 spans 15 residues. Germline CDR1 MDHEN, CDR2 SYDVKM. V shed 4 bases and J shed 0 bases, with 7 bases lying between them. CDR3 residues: CASSSSGSGANVLTF. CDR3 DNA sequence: TGTGCCAGCAGTTCCTCGGGCTCTGGGGCCAACGTCCTGACTTTC.

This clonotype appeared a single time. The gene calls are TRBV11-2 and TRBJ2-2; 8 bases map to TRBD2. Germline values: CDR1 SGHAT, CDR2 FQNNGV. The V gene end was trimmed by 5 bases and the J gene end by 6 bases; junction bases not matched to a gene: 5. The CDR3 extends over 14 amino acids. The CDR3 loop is CASSPREGAGELFF. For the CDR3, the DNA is TGTGCCAGCAGCCCCCGGGAGGGAGCCGGGGAGCTGTTTTTT.

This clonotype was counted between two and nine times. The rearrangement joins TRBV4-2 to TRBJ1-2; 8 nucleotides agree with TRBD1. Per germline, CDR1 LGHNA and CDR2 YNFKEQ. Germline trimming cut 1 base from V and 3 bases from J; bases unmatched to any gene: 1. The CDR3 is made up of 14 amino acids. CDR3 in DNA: TGTGCCAGCAGCCAAGTGGGACAGGACTATGGCTACACCTTC. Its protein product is CASSQVGQDYGYTF.

The DNA for the CDR3 is TGCGCCAGCAGGACCGGACAGAGCTACGAGCAGTACTTC. Translated: CASRTGQSYEQYF. The J gene is TRBJ2-7, the V gene TRBV5-1; TRBD1 is a possible D gene (6 bases). CDR3 length: 13 residues. Trimming stripped 5 bases from V and 3 bases from J, with 12 bases between. Germline V gene lookup returns CDR1 SGHRS and CDR2 YFSETQ.

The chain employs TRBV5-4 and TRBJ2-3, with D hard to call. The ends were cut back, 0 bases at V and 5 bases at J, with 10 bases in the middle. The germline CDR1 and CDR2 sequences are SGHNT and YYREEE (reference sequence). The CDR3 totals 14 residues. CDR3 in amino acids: CASSLGSSGDTQYF. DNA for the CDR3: TGTGCCAGCAGCTTGGGGTCCTCGGGAGATACGCAGTATTTT.

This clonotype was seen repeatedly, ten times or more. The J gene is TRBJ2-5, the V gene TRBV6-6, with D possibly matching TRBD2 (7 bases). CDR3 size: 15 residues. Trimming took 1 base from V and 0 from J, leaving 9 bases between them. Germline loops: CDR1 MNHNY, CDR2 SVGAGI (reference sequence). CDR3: CASSYWEGDQETQYF. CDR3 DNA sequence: TGTGCCAGCAGTTACTGGGAGGGGGACCAAGAGACCCAGTACTTC.

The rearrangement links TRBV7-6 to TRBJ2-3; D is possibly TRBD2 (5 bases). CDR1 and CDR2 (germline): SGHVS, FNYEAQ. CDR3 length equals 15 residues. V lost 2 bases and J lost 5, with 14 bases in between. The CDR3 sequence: CASSLTSSGVDTQYF. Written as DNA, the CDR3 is TGTGCCAGCAGCTTAACATCCAGCGGAGTAGATACGCAGTATTTT.

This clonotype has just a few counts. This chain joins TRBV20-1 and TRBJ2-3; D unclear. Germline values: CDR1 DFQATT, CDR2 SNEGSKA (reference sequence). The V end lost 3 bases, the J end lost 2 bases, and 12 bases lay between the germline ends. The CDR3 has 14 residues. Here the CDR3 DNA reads TGCAGTGCTAGCTGGCTTTCCTTCACAGATACGCAGTATTTT. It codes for CSASWLSFTDTQYF.

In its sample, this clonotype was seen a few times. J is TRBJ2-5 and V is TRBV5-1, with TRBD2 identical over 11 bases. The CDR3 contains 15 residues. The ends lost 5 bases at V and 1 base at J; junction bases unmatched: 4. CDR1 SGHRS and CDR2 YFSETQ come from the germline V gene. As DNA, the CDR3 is TGCGCCAGCAGGGCCACTAGCGGGGGCCAAGAGACCCAGTACTTC. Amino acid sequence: CASRATSGGQETQYF. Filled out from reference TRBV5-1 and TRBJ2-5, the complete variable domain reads KAGVTQTPRYLIKTRGQQVTLSCSPISGHRSVSWYQQTPGQGLQFLFEYFSETQRNKGNFPGRFSGRQFSNSRSEMNVSTLELGDSALYLCASRATSGGQETQYFGPGTRLLVL.

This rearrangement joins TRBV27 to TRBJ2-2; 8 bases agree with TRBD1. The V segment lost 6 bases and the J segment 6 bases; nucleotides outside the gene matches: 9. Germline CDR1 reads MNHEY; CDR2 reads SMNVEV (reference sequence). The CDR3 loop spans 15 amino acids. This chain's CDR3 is CASRPGGARSGELFF. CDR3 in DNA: TGTGCCAGCAGACCAGGGGGCGCGCGGTCCGGGGAGCTGTTTTTT.

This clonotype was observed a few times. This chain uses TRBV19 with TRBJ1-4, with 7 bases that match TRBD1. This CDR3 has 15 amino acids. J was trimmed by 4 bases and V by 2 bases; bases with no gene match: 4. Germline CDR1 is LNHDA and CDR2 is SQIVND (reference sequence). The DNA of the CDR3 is TGTGCCAGTAGTATACGGGACAGTAATAATGAAAAACTGTTTTTT. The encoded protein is CASSIRDSNNEKLFF.

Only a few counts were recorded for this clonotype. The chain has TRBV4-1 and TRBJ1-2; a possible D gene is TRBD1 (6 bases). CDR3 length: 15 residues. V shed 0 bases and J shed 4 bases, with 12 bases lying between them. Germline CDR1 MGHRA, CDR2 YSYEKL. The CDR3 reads CASSQEQGLAYGYTF. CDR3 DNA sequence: TGCGCCAGCAGCCAAGAACAGGGTCTGGCCTATGGCTACACCTTC.

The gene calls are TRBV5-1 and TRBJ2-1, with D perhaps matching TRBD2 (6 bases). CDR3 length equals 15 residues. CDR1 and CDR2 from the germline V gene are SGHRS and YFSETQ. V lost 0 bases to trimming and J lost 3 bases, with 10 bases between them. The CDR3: CASSLDGSLYNEQFF. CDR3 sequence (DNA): TGCGCCAGCAGCTTGGACGGGAGCCTCTACAATGAGCAGTTCTTC.

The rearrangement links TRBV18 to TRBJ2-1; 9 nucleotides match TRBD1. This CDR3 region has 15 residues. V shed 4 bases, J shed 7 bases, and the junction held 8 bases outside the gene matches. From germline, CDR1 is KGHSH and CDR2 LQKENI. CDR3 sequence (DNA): TGTGCCAGCTCACTTACGACAGGGGGTACGAATGAGCAGTTCTTC. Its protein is CASSLTTGGTNEQFF. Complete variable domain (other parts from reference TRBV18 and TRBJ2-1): NAGVMQNPRHLVRRRGQEARLRCSPMKGHSHVYWYRQLPEEGLKFMVYLQKENIIDESGMPKERFSAEFPKEGPSILRIQQVVRGDSAAYFCASSLTTGGTNEQFFGPGTRLTVL.

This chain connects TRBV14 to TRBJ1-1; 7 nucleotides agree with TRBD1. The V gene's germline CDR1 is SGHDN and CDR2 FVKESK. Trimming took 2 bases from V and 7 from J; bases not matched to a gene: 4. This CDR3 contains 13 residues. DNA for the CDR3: TGTGCCAGCAGCCAAACCACAGGGGTTGAAGCTTTCTTT. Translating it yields CASSQTTGVEAFF.

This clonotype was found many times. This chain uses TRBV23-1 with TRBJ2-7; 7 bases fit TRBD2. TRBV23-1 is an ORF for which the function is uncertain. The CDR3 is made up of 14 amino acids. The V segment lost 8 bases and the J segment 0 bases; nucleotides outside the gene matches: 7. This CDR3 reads CASRPGGSSYEQYV. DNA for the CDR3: TGCGCCAGCCGTCCCGGGGGGAGCTCCTACGAGCAGTACGTC.

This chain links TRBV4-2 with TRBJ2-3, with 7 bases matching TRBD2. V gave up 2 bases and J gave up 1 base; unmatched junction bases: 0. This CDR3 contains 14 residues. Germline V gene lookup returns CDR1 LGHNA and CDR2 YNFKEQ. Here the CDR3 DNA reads TGTGCCAGCAGCCAAAGCGGGGGCACAGATACGCAGTATTTT. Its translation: CASSQSGGTDTQYF.

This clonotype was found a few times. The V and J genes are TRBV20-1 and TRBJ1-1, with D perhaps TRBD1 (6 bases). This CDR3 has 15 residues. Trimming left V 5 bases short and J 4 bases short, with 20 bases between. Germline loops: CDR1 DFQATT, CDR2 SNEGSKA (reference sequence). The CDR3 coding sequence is TGCAGTGCTCCGACCCTAGGGGGAAGAGCCACTGAAGCTTTCTTT. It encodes CSAPTLGGRATEAFF.

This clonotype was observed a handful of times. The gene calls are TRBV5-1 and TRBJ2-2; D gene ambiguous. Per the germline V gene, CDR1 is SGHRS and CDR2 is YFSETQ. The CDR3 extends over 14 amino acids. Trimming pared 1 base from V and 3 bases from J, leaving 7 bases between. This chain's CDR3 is CASSLQGYTGELFF. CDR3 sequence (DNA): TGCGCCAGCAGCTTGCAAGGGTACACCGGGGAGCTGTTTTTT.

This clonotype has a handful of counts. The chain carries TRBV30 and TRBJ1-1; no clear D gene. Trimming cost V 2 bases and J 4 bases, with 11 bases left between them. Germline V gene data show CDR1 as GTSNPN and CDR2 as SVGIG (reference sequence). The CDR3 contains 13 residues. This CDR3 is CAWSLNRRTEAFF. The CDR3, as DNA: TGTGCCTGGAGTTTAAATCGGCGCACTGAAGCTTTCTTT.